The 11 T cell receptor beta chains in this list originate from one sample, sequenced in a study of blood T cell repertoires in COVID-19. Using immunoSEQ multiplex PCR, the repertoire was profiled, and TCRdb retains in-frame clones only, with some absent. The table lists around 47,000 clones, nearly 70% of them singletons. Sequencing was done on a sample of peripheral blood. These receptors were collected from a man older than 75 with acute or convalescent COVID-19.

The chain combines TRBV16 with TRBJ2-1, with 7 bases aligning to TRBD2. Germline assignment: CDR1 KGHSY and CDR2 FQNENV. CDR3 length equals 13 residues. Trimming took 0 bases from V and 9 from J; bases not matched to a gene: 2. The CDR3 nucleotides read TGTGCCAGCAGCCAATCGGTAGCGGGTGAGCAGTTCTTC. As protein: CASSQSVAGEQFF.

This sequence joins TRBV5-1 and TRBJ1-2; D gene unclear. Trimming left V 0 bases short and J 4 bases short, with 4 bases between. This CDR3 comprises 12 residues. Germline values: CDR1 SGHRS, CDR2 YFSETQ. The CDR3 DNA is TGCGCCAGCAGCTTGGCCAGCTATGGCTACACCTTC. Amino acids: CASSLASYGYTF. Full variable domain (remainder filled in from reference TRBV5-1 and TRBJ1-2): KAGVTQTPRYLIKTRGQQVTLSCSPISGHRSVSWYQQTPGQGLQFLFEYFSETQRNKGNFPGRFSGRQFSNSRSEMNVSTLELGDSALYLCASSLASYGYTFGSGTRLTVV.

The chain uses TRBV11-1 and TRBJ2-7, with D possibly matching TRBD1 (6 bases). Germline V gene lookup returns CDR1 SGHAT and CDR2 FQDESV (reference sequence). The CDR3 spans 15 residues. V lost 5 bases and J 4 bases, leaving 18 bases between the germline ends. CDR3 in DNA: TGTGCCAGCAGCCCAGGGGAACTGGGCGGATACGAGCAGTACTTC. It translates to CASSPGELGGYEQYF. The entire variable domain, with the rest obtained from reference TRBV11-1 and TRBJ2-7, is as follows: EAEVAQSPRYKITEKSQAVAFWCDPISGHATLYWYRQILGQGPELLVQFQDESVVDDSQLPKDRFSAERLKGVDSTLKIQPAELGDSAMYLCASSPGELGGYEQYFGPGTRLTVT.

Here the CDR3 reads CASSPLTSSGAGELFF. The CDR3 region has the DNA TGCGCCAGCAGCCCCCTGACGAGTTCGGGAGCCGGGGAGCTGTTTTTT. The rearrangement links TRBV5-1 to TRBJ2-2, with TRBD2 as a possible D gene (6 bases). Deletions cut 4 bases from V and 6 bases from J, with 19 bases between. CDR3 length: 16 amino acids. Germline assignment: CDR1 SGHRS and CDR2 YFSETQ.

This chain joins TRBV5-1 and TRBJ2-7; possibly TRBD1 for D (6 bases). This CDR3 is built from 16 residues. The V gene's germline CDR1 is SGHRS and CDR2 YFSETQ. Trimming removed 4 bases at V and 0 bases at J, with 17 bases between. CDR3 in amino acids: CASSHSTGMSSYEQYF. The DNA for the CDR3 is TGCGCCAGCAGCCATTCCACAGGGATGAGCTCCTACGAGCAGTACTTC.

The rearrangement links TRBV7-9 to TRBJ2-5; D is ambiguous. Germline V lookup: CDR1 SEHNR, CDR2 FQNEAQ (reference sequence). The CDR3 has 15 amino acids. V was trimmed by 1 base and J by 2 bases, leaving 11 bases between them. CDR3 in amino acids: CASSLVHGDQETQYF. In DNA form, the CDR3 reads TGTGCCAGCAGCTTAGTTCACGGAGATCAAGAGACCCAGTACTTC.

The rearrangement uses TRBV7-2 and TRBJ2-7; D is unclear. The CDR3 sequence is 13 residues long. V dropped 2 bases and J dropped 3 bases, with 8 bases sitting between them. Germline V gene data show CDR1 as SGHTA and CDR2 as FQGNSA. CDR3 sequence reads: CASSLNIRYEQYF. The CDR3 nucleotides are TGTGCCAGCAGCTTAAACATCCGCTACGAGCAGTACTTC.

V is TRBV7-9 and J is TRBJ2-1; possibly TRBD2 for D (6 bases). The ends were cut back, 4 bases at V and 5 bases at J, with 18 bases in the middle. The CDR3 consists of 16 residues. Germline values: CDR1 SEHNR, CDR2 FQNEAQ (reference sequence). This chain's CDR3 is CASSSLPWEVDNEQFF. The CDR3 DNA reads TGTGCCAGCAGCTCCCTCCCCTGGGAGGTCGACAATGAGCAGTTCTTC. Full variable domain (missing parts from reference TRBV7-9 and TRBJ2-1): DTGVSQNPRHKITKRGQNVTFRCDPISEHNRLYWYRQTLGQGPEFLTYFQNEAQLEKSRLLSDRFSAERPKGSFSTLEIQRTEQGDSAMYLCASSSLPWEVDNEQFFGPGTRLTVL.

This sequence joins TRBV9 and TRBJ2-3; TRBD2 matches 12 bases. V shed 3 bases and J 2 bases; nucleotides not matched to a gene: 1. CDR3 size: 15 residues. Germline V lookup: CDR1 SGDLS, CDR2 YYNGEE. CDR3 sequence reads: CASSASGGATDTQYF. The CDR3 DNA is TGTGCCAGCAGCGCTAGCGGGGGGGCCACAGATACGCAGTATTTT.

The CDR3 DNA follows: TGCGCCAGCAGCCAGGCTTCTAGCGGGGAGCCTGACAATGAGCAGTTCTTC. As protein: CASSQASSGEPDNEQFF. The chain has TRBV4-1 and TRBJ2-1, with 9 nucleotides matching TRBD2. Germline values: CDR1 MGHRA, CDR2 YSYEKL. There are 17 residues in the CDR3. Trimming took 3 bases from V and 5 from J; bases not matched to a gene: 11.

The J gene is TRBJ1-4, the V gene TRBV27; no clear D gene. The V gene lost 2 bases and the J gene lost 10 bases, with 8 bases spanning the gap. Germline lookup yields CDR1 MNHEY and CDR2 SMNVEV (reference sequence). This CDR3 has 12 amino acids. CDR3 sequence (DNA): TGTGCCAGCAGTTTAGAGGGCGGAAAACTGTTTTTT. Amino acid sequence: CASSLEGGKLFF.